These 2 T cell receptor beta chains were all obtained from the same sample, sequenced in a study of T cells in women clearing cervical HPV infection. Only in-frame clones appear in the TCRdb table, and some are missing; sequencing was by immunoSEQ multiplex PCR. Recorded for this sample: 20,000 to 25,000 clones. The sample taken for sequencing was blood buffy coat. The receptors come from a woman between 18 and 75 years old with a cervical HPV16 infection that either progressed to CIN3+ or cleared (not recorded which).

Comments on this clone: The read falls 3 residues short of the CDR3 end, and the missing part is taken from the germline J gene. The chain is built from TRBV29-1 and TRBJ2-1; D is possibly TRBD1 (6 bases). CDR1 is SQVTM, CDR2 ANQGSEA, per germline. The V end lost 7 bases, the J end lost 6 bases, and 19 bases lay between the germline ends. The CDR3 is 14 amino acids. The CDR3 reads CSGEQVQGGNEQFF. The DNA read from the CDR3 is TGCAGCGGCGAGCAGGTACAGGGCGGCAATGAG.

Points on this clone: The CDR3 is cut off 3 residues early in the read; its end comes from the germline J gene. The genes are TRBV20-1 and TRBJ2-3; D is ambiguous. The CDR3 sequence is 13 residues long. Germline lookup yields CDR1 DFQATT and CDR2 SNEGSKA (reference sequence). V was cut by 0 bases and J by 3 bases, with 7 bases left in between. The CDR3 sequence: CSARDSLTDTQYF. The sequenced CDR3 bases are TGCAGTGCTAGAGATTCGTTAACAGATACG.